The sequence of this T cell receptor (beta chain) was determined in a study of shared clonotypes between healthy human individuals. General study points: Even with large depth, rarefaction showed that sorted-subset sequencing was incomplete. Richness estimates generally favored naive over memory subsets.

V lost 4 bases to trimming and J lost 2 bases; unmatched junction nucleotides: 9. In germline, CDR1 is MNHEY, CDR2 SMNVEV (reference sequence). The CDR3 sequence is 16 residues long. Naive CD8 cells were CD45RO-negative, positively selected for CCR7, excluding terminally differentiated effector memory CD45RA+ cells. The donors were adults (healthy and HIV-negative) with no recent acute infections or vaccinations. With regard to this clone: No antigen is known for it.

The data were produced by immunoSEQ multiplex PCR, yet TCRdb's version contains in-frame clones alone and is incomplete. The data show roughly 1,800,000 clones, approximately 94% seen once. This clonotype was sampled from a man aged 18 to 30 in good health. The chain combines TRBV27 with TRBJ2-3; 7 nucleotides match TRBD2. Sequenced: naive CD8+ T cells sorted from blood. CDR3 nucleotide sequence: TGTGCCAGCAGTTCAGAGTCGGGGGGTGACACAGATACGCAGTATTTT. Translation gives CASSSESGGDTDTQYF.